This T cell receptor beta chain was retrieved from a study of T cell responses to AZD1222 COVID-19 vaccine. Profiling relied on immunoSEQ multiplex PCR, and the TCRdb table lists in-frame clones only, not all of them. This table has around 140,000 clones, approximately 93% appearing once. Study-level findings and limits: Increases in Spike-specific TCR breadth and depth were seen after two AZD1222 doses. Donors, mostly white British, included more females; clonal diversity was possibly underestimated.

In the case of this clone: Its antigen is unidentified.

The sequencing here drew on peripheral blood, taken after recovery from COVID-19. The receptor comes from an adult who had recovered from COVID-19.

CDR3: CASRSTYRVFSGNTIYF. As DNA, the CDR3 is TGTGCCAGCAGGTCGACGTACAGGGTGTTCTCTGGAAACACCATATATTTT. The genes are TRBV28 and TRBJ1-3; the D gene is possibly TRBD1 (6 bases). Germline V gene sequence: CDR1 MDHEN, CDR2 SYDVKM. Trimming took 6 bases from V and 0 from J, leaving 18 bases between them. This CDR3 region has 17 residues.